This T cell receptor (beta chain) was obtained from a study of blood T cell repertoires in COVID-19. Turning to the study itself: COVID-19 samples, acute and convalescent, were from the United States, Italy and Spain. PBMCs, B-cell-depleted T cells, or T cells provided the cDNA or gDNA that made up the material.

V shed 0 bases and J shed 5 bases, with 20 bases lying between them. The CDR3 totals 18 residues. Looked up from germline, CDR1 is SEHNR and CDR2 is FQNEAQ (reference sequence). In the original workflow: Reference gene primers were amplified, and this amplification served to estimate nucleated cell counts. Some clones are missing from TCRdb's copy, which holds only in-frame ones; the method was immunoSEQ multiplex PCR. V and J calls and clone size follow that table, whereas D and trimming were derived from the DNA. This repertoire shows some 160,000 clones, 80% to 90% found once; its top ten account for approximately 4%. The count of this clone is one.

The chain recombines TRBV7-9 with TRBJ2-1, with D tentatively TRBD2 (5 bases). Sequenced sample: peripheral blood. This sequence was found in a woman in her 70s with acute or convalescent COVID-19. CDR3 loop: CASSLAEFEGQRNNEQFF. In DNA, the CDR3 is TGTGCCAGCAGCTTAGCAGAGTTCGAAGGGCAGCGGAACAATGAGCAGTTCTTC.